Each of the 22 T cell receptor beta chains below was sequenced from the same sample in a study of cytomegalovirus exposure and HLA in healthy donors. It was with 60 Vbeta and 13 Jbeta primers that the PCR ran. The protocol was immunoSEQ multiplex PCR, while the TCRdb copy is restricted to in-frame clones and leaves out a portion. The table shows just over 150,000 clones, with 78% occurring only once. Material: PBMCs. The receptors derive from a woman aged 40 to 49 in good health and CMV-seronegative.

J is TRBJ1-2 and V is TRBV27; possibly TRBD1 for D (5 bases). With 0 bases removed from V and 7 bases from J, the gap between germline ends came to 15 bases. The CDR3 sequence is 15 residues long. Germline CDR1 and CDR2: MNHEY and SMNVEV (reference sequence). CDR3 sequence (DNA): TGTGCCAGCAGTTTATCAAGGACAAGCCCGCTTGGCTACACCTTC. Translating gives CASSLSRTSPLGYTF.

Here the CDR3 DNA reads TGTGCCATCAGTGACGCCGACAGGGTGAGTGGGAGCATGAACACTGAAGCTTTCTTT. Amino acids: CAISDADRVSGSMNTEAFF. The rearrangement joins TRBV10-3 to TRBJ1-1; 7 bases fit TRBD1. The CDR3 is 19 residues long. Germline lookup yields CDR1 ENHRY and CDR2 SYGVKD. After removal of 3 bases from V and 0 bases from J, the junction contained 16 bases not matched to a gene.

The chain employs TRBV10-3 and TRBJ2-7; 8 nucleotides align to TRBD1. The CDR3 has 15 amino acids. Germline loops: CDR1 ENHRY, CDR2 SYGVKD. J lost 4 bases, V lost 6 bases, and 11 bases had no gene match. The CDR3 protein is CAISSNRDRSYEQYF. Written as DNA, the CDR3 is TGTGCCATCAGCTCCAACCGGGACAGGAGTTACGAGCAGTACTTC.

As DNA, the CDR3 is TGTGCCAGCAGTCCAGCCGGGACAGGGGCAGTTCTTAACTATGGCTACACCTTC. Residues: CASSPAGTGAVLNYGYTF. The V gene is TRBV27, the J gene TRBJ1-2, with 10 bases lining up with TRBD1. Looked up from germline, CDR1 is MNHEY and CDR2 is SMNVEV (reference sequence). Trimming cost V 5 bases and J 1 base; bases outside gene matches: 13. CDR3 length equals 18 residues.

The chain recombines TRBV4-1 with TRBJ2-1; TRBD2 aligns across 8 bases. This CDR3 has 19 amino acids. With 2 bases clipped from V and 0 bases from J, the junction kept 12 bases outside the gene matches. CDR1 and CDR2 from the germline V gene are MGHRA and YSYEKL. CDR3 sequence reads: CASSQIGTRGGSSYNEQFF. CDR3 in DNA: TGCGCCAGCAGCCAAATCGGGACTAGGGGGGGCAGCTCCTACAATGAGCAGTTCTTC.

V usage is TRBV19 and J usage is TRBJ1-1; tentatively, D is TRBD1 (5 bases). The V and J ends lost 4 bases and 1 base respectively, with 16 bases between them. The CDR3 is made up of 16 amino acids. Looked up from germline, CDR1 is LNHDA and CDR2 is SQIVND (reference sequence). The CDR3 region is CASSSPREASNTEAFF. The CDR3 bases are TGTGCCAGTAGTAGTCCCAGGGAGGCGTCGAACACTGAAGCTTTCTTT.

The V and J genes are TRBV27 and TRBJ2-7; tentative D call: TRBD2 (5 bases). Trimming stripped 4 bases from V and 1 base from J, with 11 bases between. CDR3 length equals 14 residues. The germline V gene has CDR1 MNHEY and CDR2 SMNVEV (reference sequence). The chain's CDR3 is CASSSGRGSYEQYF. For the CDR3, the DNA is TGTGCCAGCAGTTCCGGGCGCGGGTCCTACGAGCAGTACTTC.

The chain joins TRBV11-2 to TRBJ2-2; 8 nucleotides agree with TRBD1. CDR1 and CDR2 (germline): SGHAT, FQNNGV. Trimming removed 5 bases from V and 7 bases from J; junction bases left unmatched: 12. The CDR3 spans 16 residues. CDR3: CASSPRQGRSHGELFF. The CDR3 bases are TGTGCCAGCAGCCCCCGACAGGGGCGGAGTCACGGGGAGCTGTTTTTT.

With respect to this clone: One end of the junction fails to match germline, which may point to a read error. The genes are TRBV6-5 and TRBJ2-1; 8 positions match TRBD2. Looked up from germline, CDR1 is MNHEY and CDR2 is SVGAGI. CDR3 length equals 14 residues. The CDR3 nucleotides are TGTGCCAGCAGACCGGGGGGGCCAGGTGTGGAGCCGTTCTTC. Protein sequence: CASRPGGPGVEPFF.

This clone appeared a few times. CDR3 residues: CASRKMGQNTGELFF. CDR3 in DNA: TGTGCCAGCAGGAAGATGGGACAGAACACCGGGGAGCTGTTTTTT. This chain connects TRBV27 to TRBJ2-2, with a possible D match to TRBD1 (6 bases). Germline CDR1 is MNHEY and CDR2 is SMNVEV (reference sequence). Trimming removed 6 bases from V and 1 base from J, with 12 bases in between. This CDR3 contains 15 residues.

The rearrangement uses TRBV29-1 and TRBJ2-5; TRBD1 is a possible D gene (6 bases). The CDR3 is 12 amino acids. Germline V gene sequence: CDR1 SQVTM, CDR2 ANQGSEA. V was trimmed by 4 bases and J by 2 bases, leaving 8 bases between them. This CDR3 reads CSVVQGQETQYF. The CDR3 bases are TGCAGCGTTGTACAGGGTCAAGAGACCCAGTACTTC.

This clone was seen only a few times. A read error may account for a junction end that differs from germline. Other DNA sequences in this specimen translate into the identical CDR3. The chain uses TRBV7-9 and TRBJ1-3; D is uncertain. CDR1 and CDR2 (germline): SEHNR, FQNEAQ (reference sequence). The CDR3 length is 13 residues. This CDR3 is CSSSLSVGNTIYF. In DNA form, the CDR3 reads TGTTCCAGCAGCTTGTCAGTTGGAAACACCATATATTTT.

The chain joins TRBV5-4 to TRBJ2-5; 11 nucleotides agree with TRBD2. V was pared by 0 bases and J by 4 bases, with 14 bases of the junction left unmatched. CDR1 and CDR2 (germline): SGHNT, YYREEE (reference sequence). The CDR3 extends over 19 amino acids. CDR3 nucleotides: TGTGCCAGCAGCTTGGGCCATGGGCTAGCGGGGGGTGGGGGAGAGACCCAGTACTTC. It encodes CASSLGHGLAGGGGETQYF. Full variable domain (outside the CDR3, taken from reference TRBV5-4 and TRBJ2-5): ETGVTQSPTHLIKTRGQQVTLRCSSQSGHNTVSWYQQALGQGPQFIFQYYREEENGRGNFPPRFSGLQFPNYSSELNVNALELDDSALYLCASSLGHGLAGGGGETQYFGPGTRLLVL.

A few counts support this clone. The chain uses TRBV4-1 and TRBJ1-2; unclear D gene. Germline V gives CDR1 MGHRA, CDR2 YSYEKL. The V gene lost 1 base and the J gene lost 4 bases, with 16 bases spanning the gap. CDR3 length: 16 amino acids. In nucleotides, the CDR3 is TGCGCCAGCAGCCAAGCAGGTTTGAGAGGGCCCTATGGCTACACCTTC. Translating gives CASSQAGLRGPYGYTF.

The DNA for the CDR3 is TGTGCCAGTAGTATACGGGGACTTTCTGATACGCAGTATTTT. Amino acids: CASSIRGLSDTQYF. The V gene is TRBV19, the J gene TRBJ2-3; a possible D gene is TRBD2 (6 bases). CDR3 length equals 14 residues. V shed 2 bases and J shed 6 bases, with 12 bases lying between them. Germline V gene data show CDR1 as LNHDA and CDR2 as SQIVND (reference sequence).

V is TRBV7-9 and J is TRBJ1-1; a possible D gene is TRBD1 (5 bases). This CDR3 is built from 15 residues. The germline V gene has CDR1 SEHNR and CDR2 FQNEAQ (reference sequence). Trimming pared 0 bases from V and 8 bases from J, leaving 16 bases between. The CDR3 sequence is CASSLALQGRTEAFF. The CDR3 DNA reads TGTGCCAGCAGCTTAGCGCTCCAGGGCAGAACGGAAGCTTTCTTT.

The CDR3 reads CAIRAGRGSNSPLHF. CDR3 DNA: TGTGCCATCAGAGCGGGACGAGGATCTAATTCACCCCTCCACTTT. V is TRBV10-3 and J is TRBJ1-6, with a tentative D call TRBD1 (5 bases). Germline CDR1 reads ENHRY; CDR2 reads SYGVKD. CDR3 length: 15 amino acids. Trimming cost V 6 bases and J 6 bases, with 15 bases left between them.

The rearrangement links TRBV19 to TRBJ1-4; D not certain. Germline V gene lookup returns CDR1 LNHDA and CDR2 SQIVND (reference sequence). The length of the CDR3 is 13 residues. V gave up 4 bases and J gave up 6 bases, with 9 bases separating them. CDR3 in DNA: TGTGCCAGTAGTACCCGGGATCATGAAAAACTGTTTTTT. This encodes CASSTRDHEKLFF.

The table lists this clone with a few counts. The J gene is TRBJ2-2, the V gene TRBV5-4; TRBD2 matches 8 bases. This CDR3 has 17 amino acids. Germline lookup yields CDR1 SGHNT and CDR2 YYREEE (reference sequence). V gave up 4 bases and J gave up 7 bases; unmatched junction bases: 15. For the CDR3, the DNA is TGTGCCAGCAGCCCCGTCCGCTCGCGGGGGGCGGACGGGGAGCTGTTTTTT. Residues: CASSPVRSRGADGELFF. Full variable domain (missing parts from reference TRBV5-4 and TRBJ2-2): ETGVTQSPTHLIKTRGQQVTLRCSSQSGHNTVSWYQQALGQGPQFIFQYYREEENGRGNFPPRFSGLQFPNYSSELNVNALELDDSALYLCASSPVRSRGADGELFFGEGSRLTVL.

The chain couples TRBV4-1 to TRBJ2-1; D is possibly TRBD1 (5 bases). The CDR3 has 16 residues. In germline, CDR1 is MGHRA, CDR2 YSYEKL. Trimming took 1 base from V and 3 from J, leaving 13 bases between them. CDR3 nucleotide sequence: TGCGCCAGCAGCCAAGTTGACAGAAGGGGCTACAATGAGCAGTTCTTC. It specifies CASSQVDRRGYNEQFF.

V and J are TRBV7-8 and TRBJ2-3; D is possibly TRBD2 (5 bases). Trimming removed 5 bases from V and 6 bases from J, with 15 bases in between. CDR3 length: 14 residues. CDR1 is SGHVS, CDR2 FQNEAQ, per germline. The chain's CDR3 is CASSPKRWRDTQYF. In nucleotides, the CDR3 is TGTGCCAGCAGCCCGAAACGGTGGAGGGATACGCAGTATTTT.

The sample holds one count of this clone. The chain uses TRBV4-2 and TRBJ2-7; 10 bases are a match to TRBD1. This CDR3 spans 15 amino acids. CDR1 is LGHNA, CDR2 YNFKEQ, per germline. J was trimmed by 6 bases and V by 0 bases; bases with no gene match: 5. The CDR3 nucleotides read TGTGCCAGCAGCCAAGATATGGGACAGGGGTTCGAGCAGTACTTC. Translating gives CASSQDMGQGFEQYF.